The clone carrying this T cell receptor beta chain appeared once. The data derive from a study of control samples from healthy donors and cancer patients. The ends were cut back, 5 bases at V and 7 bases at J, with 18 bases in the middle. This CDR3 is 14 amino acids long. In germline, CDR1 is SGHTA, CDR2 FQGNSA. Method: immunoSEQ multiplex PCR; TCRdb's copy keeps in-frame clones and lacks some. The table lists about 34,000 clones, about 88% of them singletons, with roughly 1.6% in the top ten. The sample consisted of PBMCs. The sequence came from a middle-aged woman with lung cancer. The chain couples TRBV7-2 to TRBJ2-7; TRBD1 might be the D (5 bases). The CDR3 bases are TGTGCCAGCAGCACCACAGGCTACCTTGGGGAGCAGTACTTC. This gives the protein CASSTTGYLGEQYF.